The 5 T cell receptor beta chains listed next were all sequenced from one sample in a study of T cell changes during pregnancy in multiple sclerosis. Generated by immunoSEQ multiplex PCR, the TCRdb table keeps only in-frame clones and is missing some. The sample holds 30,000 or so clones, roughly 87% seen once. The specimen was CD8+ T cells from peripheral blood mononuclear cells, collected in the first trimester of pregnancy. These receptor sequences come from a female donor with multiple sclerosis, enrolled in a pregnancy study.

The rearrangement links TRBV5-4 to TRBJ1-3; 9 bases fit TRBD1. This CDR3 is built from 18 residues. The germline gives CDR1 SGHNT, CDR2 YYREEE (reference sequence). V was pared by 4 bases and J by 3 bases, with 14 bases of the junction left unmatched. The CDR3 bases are TGTGCCAGCAGCCCCTACGGACAGGGGCCCCAAAGTGGAAACACCATATATTTT. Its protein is CASSPYGQGPQSGNTIYF.

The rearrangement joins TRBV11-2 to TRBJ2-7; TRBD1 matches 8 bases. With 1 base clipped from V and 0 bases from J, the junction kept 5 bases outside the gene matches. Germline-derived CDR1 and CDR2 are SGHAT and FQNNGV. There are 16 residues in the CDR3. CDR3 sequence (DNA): TGTGCCAGCAGCTTAGGGTACAGGGGGAGCTCCTACGAGCAGTACTTC. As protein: CASSLGYRGSSYEQYF.

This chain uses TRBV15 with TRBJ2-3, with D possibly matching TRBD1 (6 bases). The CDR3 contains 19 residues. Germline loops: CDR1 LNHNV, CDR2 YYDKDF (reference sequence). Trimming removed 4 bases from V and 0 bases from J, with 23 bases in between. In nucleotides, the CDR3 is TGTGCCACCAGCACCTCCGCAGGCGGTTGGGGGCTTAGCACAGATACGCAGTATTTT. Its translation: CATSTSAGGWGLSTDTQYF.

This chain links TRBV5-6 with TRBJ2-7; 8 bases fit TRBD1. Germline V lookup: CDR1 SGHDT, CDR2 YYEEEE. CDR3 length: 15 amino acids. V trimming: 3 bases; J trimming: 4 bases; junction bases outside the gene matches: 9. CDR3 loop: CASSSVPGGGYEQYF. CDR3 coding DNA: TGTGCCAGCAGCTCTGTCCCAGGGGGCGGTTACGAGCAGTACTTC. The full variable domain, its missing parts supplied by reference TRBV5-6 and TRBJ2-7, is DAGVTQSPTHLIKTRGQQVTLRCSPKSGHDTVSWYQQALGQGPQFIFQYYEEEERQRGNFPDRFSGHQFPNYSSELNVNALLLGDSALYLCASSSVPGGGYEQYFGPGTRLTVT.

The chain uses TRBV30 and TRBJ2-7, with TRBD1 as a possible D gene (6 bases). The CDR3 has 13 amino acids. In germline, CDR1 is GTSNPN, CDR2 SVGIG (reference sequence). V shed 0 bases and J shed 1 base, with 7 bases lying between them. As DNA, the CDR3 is TGTGCCTGGAGTGTAGGGGGTTCCTACGAGCAGTACTTC. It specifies CAWSVGGSYEQYF.